These T cell receptor beta chains were read from a single sample in a study of human versus mouse CDR3 diversity and MHC coevolution. Profiling relied on immunoSEQ multiplex PCR, and the TCRdb table lists in-frame clones only, not all of them. The table shows 45,000 to 75,000 clones, with just under 95% occurring only once. Specimen: naive CD4+ T cells from blood. These receptors were collected from a person aged 55 to 69 in good health. Both conserved end residues are part of each CDR3. The D gene is left open where the match is weak. Size tells how often a clone was seen (once, few, many) or the class of an expanded clone, and some rows leave it out.

CDR3nt,CDR3aa,d_gene,j_gene,v_gene,abundance
TGTGCCAGCACCCCTATGGGCGAGACCCAGTACTTC,CASTPMGETQYF,.,TRBJ2-5,TRBV6-1,.
TGCGCCAGCAGTGAGCGGGGGAACACCGGGGAGCTGTTTTTT,CASSERGNTGELFF,.,TRBJ2-2,TRBV10-2,.
TGCGCCAGCAGCTTGGTGACGGGACAGCCGTACACTGAAGCTTTCTTT,CASSLVTGQPYTEAFF,TRBD1,TRBJ1-1,TRBV5-1,.
TGTGCCAGCAGCTTGGAAGCGGGACTAGGGGGTAGAGAAGCTTTCTTT,CASSLEAGLGGREAFF,.,TRBJ1-1,TRBV5-4,.
TGTGCCAGCAGCCCTGGGACTAGCAATGAGCAGTTCTTC,CASSPGTSNEQFF,TRBD2,TRBJ2-1,TRBV7-7,.
TGTGCCAGCTCACCGCGGGAGGGGGCAAACACTGAAGCCTACTTT,CASSPREGANTEAYF,TRBD1,TRBJ1-1,TRBV18,.
TGCGCCAGCAGCTCAACGACCGGACTAGCGGGTCGCTTCTACGAGCAGTACTTC,CASSSTTGLAGRFYEQYF,TRBD2,TRBJ2-7,TRBV5-1,.
TGTGCCAGCAGTGAGTCCCGGGACAGGGTTATGAACACTGAAGCTTTCTTT,CASSESRDRVMNTEAFF,TRBD1,TRBJ1-1,TRBV2,.
TGTGCTAGTGGTTTGGGGACTAGCGCCTCCTACGAGCAGTACTTC,CASGLGTSASYEQYF,TRBD2,TRBJ2-7,TRBV12-5,.
TGTGCCAGCAGCTCGGGGGGGGCCGGGTGGAACGAGCAGTACTTC,CASSSGGAGWNEQYF,TRBD2,TRBJ2-7,TRBV7-9,.
TGTGCCAGCAGAGTTAGTCAGGGGGCGGGAGGCTACACCTTC,CASRVSQGAGGYTF,TRBD1,TRBJ1-2,TRBV28,.
TGTGCCAGCAGTTACTCACTGGCGGGAGCCTACGAGCAGTACTTC,CASSYSLAGAYEQYF,TRBD2,TRBJ2-7,TRBV6-5,.
TGTGCCATCAGTGAATTCTCCGGGACTAGTGGGTACAATGAGCAGTTCTTC,CAISEFSGTSGYNEQFF,TRBD2,TRBJ2-1,TRBV10-3,.
TGTGCCAGCAGTTACGAGCGGGGACGAAGCTCCTACGAGCAGTACTTC,CASSYERGRSSYEQYF,TRBD2,TRBJ2-7,TRBV6-5,once
TGTGCCAGCAGCTTAGAACGGGGCGGGGAGCTGTTTTTT,CASSLERGGELFF,.,TRBJ2-2,TRBV7-7,.
TGTGCCAGCAGCTCCACAGGGGCCCAAGAGACCCAGTACTTC,CASSSTGAQETQYF,TRBD1,TRBJ2-5,TRBV5-6,.
TGTGCCAGCAGCTTAGGGACAGGGGGGCCGGGCGACGAGCAGTACTTC,CASSLGTGGPGDEQYF,TRBD1,TRBJ2-7,TRBV7-6,.
TGTGCCAGCAGCTCCAACGGAGGAGGGTATGGCTACACCTTC,CASSSNGGGYGYTF,.,TRBJ1-2,TRBV5-6,.
TGCGCCAGCAGCAGGCGGACAGGGCTAGCGGGAGAAAATGAGCAGTTCTTC,CASSRRTGLAGENEQFF,TRBD2,TRBJ2-1,TRBV5-1,.
TGTGCCAGCAGACCGACCGGGACAGGGAGCTCCTACGAGCAGTACTTC,CASRPTGTGSSYEQYF,TRBD1,TRBJ2-7,TRBV6-6,.